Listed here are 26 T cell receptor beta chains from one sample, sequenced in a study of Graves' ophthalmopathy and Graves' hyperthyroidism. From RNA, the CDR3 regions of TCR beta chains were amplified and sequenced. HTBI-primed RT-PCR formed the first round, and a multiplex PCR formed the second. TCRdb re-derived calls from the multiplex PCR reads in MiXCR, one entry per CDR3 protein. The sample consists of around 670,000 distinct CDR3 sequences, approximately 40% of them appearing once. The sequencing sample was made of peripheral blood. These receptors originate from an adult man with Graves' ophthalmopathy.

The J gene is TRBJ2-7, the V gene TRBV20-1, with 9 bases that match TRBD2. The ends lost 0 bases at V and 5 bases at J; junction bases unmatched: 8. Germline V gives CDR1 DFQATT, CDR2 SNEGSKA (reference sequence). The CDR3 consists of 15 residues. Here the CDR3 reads CSARERGGSIDEQYF. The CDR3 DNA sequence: TGCAGTGCTAGAGAGCGGGGGGGCTCTATAGACGAGCAGTACTTC.

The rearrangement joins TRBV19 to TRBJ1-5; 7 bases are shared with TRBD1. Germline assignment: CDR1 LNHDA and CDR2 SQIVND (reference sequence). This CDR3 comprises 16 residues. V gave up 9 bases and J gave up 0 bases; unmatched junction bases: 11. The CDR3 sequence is CASRLGTEYSNQPQHF. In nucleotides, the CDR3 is TGTGCCAGCAGGCTGGGGACAGAATATAGCAATCAGCCCCAGCATTTT.

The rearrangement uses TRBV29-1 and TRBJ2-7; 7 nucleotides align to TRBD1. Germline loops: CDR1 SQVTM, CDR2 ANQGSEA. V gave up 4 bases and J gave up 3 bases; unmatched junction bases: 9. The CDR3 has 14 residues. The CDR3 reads CSVGTPGQFYEQYF. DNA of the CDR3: TGCAGCGTTGGGACCCCGGGACAGTTCTACGAGCAGTACTTC.

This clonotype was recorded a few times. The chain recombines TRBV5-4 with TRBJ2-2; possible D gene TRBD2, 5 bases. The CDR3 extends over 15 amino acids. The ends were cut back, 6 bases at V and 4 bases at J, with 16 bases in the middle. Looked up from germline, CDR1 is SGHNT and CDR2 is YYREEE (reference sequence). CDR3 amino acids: CASTFSGGSTGELFF. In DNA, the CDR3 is TGTGCCAGCACCTTCTCCGGAGGAAGCACCGGGGAGCTGTTTTTT.

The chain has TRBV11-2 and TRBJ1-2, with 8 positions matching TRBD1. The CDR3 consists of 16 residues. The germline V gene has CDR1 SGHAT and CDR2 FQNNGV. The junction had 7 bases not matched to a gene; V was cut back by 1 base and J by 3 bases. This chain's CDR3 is CASSLGFAGGYYGYTF. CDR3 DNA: TGTGCCAGCAGCTTAGGTTTCGCAGGGGGCTACTATGGCTACACCTTC.

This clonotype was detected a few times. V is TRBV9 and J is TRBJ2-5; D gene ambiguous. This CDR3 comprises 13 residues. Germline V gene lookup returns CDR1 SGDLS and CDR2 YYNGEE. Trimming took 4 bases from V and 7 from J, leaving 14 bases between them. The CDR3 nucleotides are TGTGCCAGCAGCCGTAACCCAACGGGGACCCAGTACTTC. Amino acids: CASSRNPTGTQYF.

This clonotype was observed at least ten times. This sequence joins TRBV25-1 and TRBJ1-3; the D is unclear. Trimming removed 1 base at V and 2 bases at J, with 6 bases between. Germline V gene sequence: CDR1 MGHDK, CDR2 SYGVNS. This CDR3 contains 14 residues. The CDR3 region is CASSEWGAGNTIYF. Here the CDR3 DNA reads TGTGCCAGCAGTGAATGGGGAGCTGGAAACACCATATATTTT. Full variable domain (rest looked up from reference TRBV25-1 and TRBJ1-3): EADIYQTPRYLVIGTGKKITLECSQTMGHDKMYWYQQDPGMELHLIHYSYGVNSTEKGDLSSESTVSRIRTEHFPLTLESARPSHTSQYLCASSEWGAGNTIYFGEGSWLTVV.

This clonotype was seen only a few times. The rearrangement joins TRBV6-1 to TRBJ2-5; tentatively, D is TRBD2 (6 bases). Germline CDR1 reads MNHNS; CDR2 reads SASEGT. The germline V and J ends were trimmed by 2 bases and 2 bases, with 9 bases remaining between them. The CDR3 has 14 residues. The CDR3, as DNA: TGTGCCAGCAGTGAATGGGACTTACAAGAGACCCAGTACTTC. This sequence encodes CASSEWDLQETQYF.

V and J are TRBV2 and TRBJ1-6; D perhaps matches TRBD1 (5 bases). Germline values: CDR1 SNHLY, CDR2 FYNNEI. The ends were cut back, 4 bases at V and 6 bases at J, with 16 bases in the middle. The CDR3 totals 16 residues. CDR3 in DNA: TGTGCCAGCAGTGCCGGGGGAGCAGGGACTAATTCACCCCTCCACTTT. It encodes CASSAGGAGTNSPLHF.

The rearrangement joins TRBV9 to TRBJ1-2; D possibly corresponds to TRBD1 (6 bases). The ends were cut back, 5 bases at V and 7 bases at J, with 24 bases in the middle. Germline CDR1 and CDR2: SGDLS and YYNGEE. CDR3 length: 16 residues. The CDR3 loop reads CASSNDRPNQGTGYTF. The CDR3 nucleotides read TGTGCCAGCAGTAACGACAGACCCAATCAGGGGACTGGCTACACCTTC.

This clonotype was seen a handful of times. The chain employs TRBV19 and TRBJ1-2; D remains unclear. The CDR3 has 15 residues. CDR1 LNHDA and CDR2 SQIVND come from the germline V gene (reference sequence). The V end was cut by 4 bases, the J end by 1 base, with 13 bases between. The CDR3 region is CASSTPRRNNYGYTF. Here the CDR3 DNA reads TGTGCCAGTAGTACTCCGCGAAGGAATAACTATGGCTACACCTTC.

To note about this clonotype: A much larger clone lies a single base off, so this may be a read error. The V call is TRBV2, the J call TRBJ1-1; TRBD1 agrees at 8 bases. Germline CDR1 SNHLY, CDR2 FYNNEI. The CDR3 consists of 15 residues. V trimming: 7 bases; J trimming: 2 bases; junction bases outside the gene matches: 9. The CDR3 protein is CASKGRQGINTEAFF. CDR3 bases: TGTGCCAGCAAGGGCCGACAGGGGATTAACACTGAAGCTTTCTTT.

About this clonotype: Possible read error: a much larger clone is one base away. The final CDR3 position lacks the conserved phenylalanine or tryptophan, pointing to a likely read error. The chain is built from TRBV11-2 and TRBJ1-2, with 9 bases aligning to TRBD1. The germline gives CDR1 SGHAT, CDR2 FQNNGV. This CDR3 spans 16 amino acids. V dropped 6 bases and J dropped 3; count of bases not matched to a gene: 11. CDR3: CASSLTGGANHYGYTL. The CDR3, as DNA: TGTGCCAGCAGTCTTACAGGGGGCGCGAACCACTATGGCTACACCCTC.

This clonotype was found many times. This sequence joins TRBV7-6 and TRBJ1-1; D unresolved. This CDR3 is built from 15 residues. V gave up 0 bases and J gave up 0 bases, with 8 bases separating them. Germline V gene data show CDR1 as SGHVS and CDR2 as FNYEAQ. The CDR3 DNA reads TGTGCCAGCAGCTTAGCTAAGGCTATGAACACTGAAGCTTTCTTT. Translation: CASSLAKAMNTEAFF.

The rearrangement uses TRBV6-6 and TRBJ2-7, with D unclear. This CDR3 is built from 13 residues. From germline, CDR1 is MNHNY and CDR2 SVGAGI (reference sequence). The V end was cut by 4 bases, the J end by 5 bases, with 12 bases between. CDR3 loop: CASSSLMRDEQYF. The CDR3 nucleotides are TGTGCCAGCAGTTCCTTGATGCGCGACGAGCAGTACTTC.

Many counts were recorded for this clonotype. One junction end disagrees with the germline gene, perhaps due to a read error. The CDR3 protein is CASSLVDPEAFF. In nucleotides, the CDR3 is TGTGCTAGCAGCTTAGTGGACCCTGAAGCTTTCTTT. The rearrangement uses TRBV7-7 and TRBJ1-1; D not resolved. The CDR3 totals 12 residues. Germline CDR1 and CDR2: SSHAT and FNYEAQ (reference sequence).

The CDR3: CASSIAGLETQYF. Written as DNA, the CDR3 is TGTGCCAGTAGTATAGCTGGGTTAGAGACCCAGTACTTC. The rearrangement uses TRBV19 and TRBJ2-5; D is unclear. V was cut by 1 base and J by 4 bases, with 7 bases left in between. Germline CDR1 LNHDA, CDR2 SQIVND (reference sequence). This CDR3 region has 13 residues. Based on the CDR3 plus reference TRBV19 and TRBJ2-5, the full variable domain is DGGITQSPKYLFRKEGQNVTLSCEQNLNHDAMYWYRQDPGQGLRLIYYSQIVNDFQKGDIAEGYSVSREKKESFPLTVTSAQKNPTAFYLCASSIAGLETQYFGPGTRLLVL.

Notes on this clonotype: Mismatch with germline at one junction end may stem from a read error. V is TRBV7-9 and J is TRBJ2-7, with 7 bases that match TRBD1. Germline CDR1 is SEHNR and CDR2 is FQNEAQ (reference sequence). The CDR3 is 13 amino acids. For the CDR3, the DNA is TGCGCCAGCAGCGGCCGACAGGGCGGCGAGCAGTACTTC. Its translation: CASSGRQGGEQYF.

The CDR3 sequence: CASSSSRGSRGYF. DNA of the CDR3: TGCGCCAGCAGCTCCTCCCGGGGCTCCCGGGGGTACTTC. The rearrangement joins TRBV5-1 to TRBJ2-5; D possibly uses TRBD1 or TRBD2 (5 bases each). Trimming cost V 3 bases and J 13 bases, with 19 bases left between them. From germline, CDR1 is SGHRS and CDR2 YFSETQ. This CDR3 contains 13 residues.

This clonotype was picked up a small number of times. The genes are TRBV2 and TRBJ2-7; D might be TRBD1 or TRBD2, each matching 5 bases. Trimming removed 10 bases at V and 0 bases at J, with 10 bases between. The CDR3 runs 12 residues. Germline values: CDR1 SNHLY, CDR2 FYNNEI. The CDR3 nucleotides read TGTGCCACCTTGGGACCCTCCTACGAGCAGTACTTC. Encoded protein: CATLGPSYEQYF.

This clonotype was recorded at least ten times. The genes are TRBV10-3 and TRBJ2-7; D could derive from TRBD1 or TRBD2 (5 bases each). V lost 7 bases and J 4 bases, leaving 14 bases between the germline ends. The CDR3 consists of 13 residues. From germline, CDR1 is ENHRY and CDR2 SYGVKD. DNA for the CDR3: TGTGCCATCACCCCGGGGCGTGGATACGAGCAGTACTTC. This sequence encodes CAITPGRGYEQYF.

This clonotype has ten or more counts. The CDR3 coding sequence is TGCAGCGTTGATTCGGGCTCTGAAGCTTTCTTT. Translating gives CSVDSGSEAFF. This chain joins TRBV29-1 and TRBJ1-1; D remains ambiguous. The germline V and J ends were trimmed by 3 bases and 6 bases, with 8 bases remaining between them. Germline V gene lookup returns CDR1 SQVTM and CDR2 ANQGSEA. The CDR3 covers 11 residues.

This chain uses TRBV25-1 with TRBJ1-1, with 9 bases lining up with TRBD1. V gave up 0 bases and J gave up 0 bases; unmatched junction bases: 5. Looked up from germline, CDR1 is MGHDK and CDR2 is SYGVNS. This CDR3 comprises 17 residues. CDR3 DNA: TGTGCCAGCAGTGAATACTCCGGGACAGGGATGAACACTGAAGCTTTCTTT. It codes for CASSEYSGTGMNTEAFF. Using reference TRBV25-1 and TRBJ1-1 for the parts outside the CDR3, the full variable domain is EADIYQTPRYLVIGTGKKITLECSQTMGHDKMYWYQQDPGMELHLIHYSYGVNSTEKGDLSSESTVSRIRTEHFPLTLESARPSHTSQYLCASSEYSGTGMNTEAFFGQGTRLTVV.

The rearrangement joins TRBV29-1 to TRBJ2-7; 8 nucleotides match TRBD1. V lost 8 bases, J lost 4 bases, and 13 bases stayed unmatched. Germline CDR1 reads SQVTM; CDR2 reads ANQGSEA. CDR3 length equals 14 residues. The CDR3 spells CSSTDRGVTYEQYF. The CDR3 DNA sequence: TGCAGCTCTACAGACAGGGGAGTAACTTACGAGCAGTACTTC.

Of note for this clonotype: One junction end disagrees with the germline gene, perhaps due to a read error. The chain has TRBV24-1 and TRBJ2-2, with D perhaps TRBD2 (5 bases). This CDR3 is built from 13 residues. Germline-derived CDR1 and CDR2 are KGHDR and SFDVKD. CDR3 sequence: CATSDEATGELFF. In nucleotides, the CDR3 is TGTGCCACCAGTGACGAGGCCACCGGGGAGTTGTTTTTT.

The CDR3 protein is CASSSTSGQGAFEAFF. For the CDR3, the DNA is TGTGCCAGCAGCTCAACCTCCGGACAGGGGGCATTTGAAGCTTTCTTT. The V and J genes are TRBV7-9 and TRBJ1-1; TRBD1 matches at 11 bases. The CDR3 sequence is 16 residues long. V gave up 4 bases and J gave up 7 bases; unmatched junction bases: 11. Germline CDR1 and CDR2: SEHNR and FQNEAQ (reference sequence).